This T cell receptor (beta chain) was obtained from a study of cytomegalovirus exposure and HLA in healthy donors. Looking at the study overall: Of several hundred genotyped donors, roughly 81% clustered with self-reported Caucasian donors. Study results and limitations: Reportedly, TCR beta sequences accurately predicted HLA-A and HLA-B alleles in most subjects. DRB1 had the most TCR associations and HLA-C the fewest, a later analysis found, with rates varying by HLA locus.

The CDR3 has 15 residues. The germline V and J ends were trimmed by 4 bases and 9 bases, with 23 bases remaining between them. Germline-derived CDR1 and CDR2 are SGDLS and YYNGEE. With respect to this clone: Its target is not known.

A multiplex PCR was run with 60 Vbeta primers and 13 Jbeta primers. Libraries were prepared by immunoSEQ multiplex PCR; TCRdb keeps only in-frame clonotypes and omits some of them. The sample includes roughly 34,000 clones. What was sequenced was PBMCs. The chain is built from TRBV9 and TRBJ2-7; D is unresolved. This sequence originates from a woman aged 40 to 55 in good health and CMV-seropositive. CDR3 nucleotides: TGTGCCAGCAGCCCTCAAACAACCACTACGAGCAGGCAGTACTTC. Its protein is CASSPQTTTTSRQYF. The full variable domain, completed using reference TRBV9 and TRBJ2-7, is DSGVTQTPKHLITATGQRVTLRCSPRSGDLSVYWYQQSLDQGLQFLIQYYNGEERAKGNILERFSAQQFPDLHSELNLSSLELGDSALYFCASSPQTTTTSRQYFGPGTRLTVT.